This section outlines one T cell receptor beta chain sequence together with its context. What it binds is not known. This sample was included in a study of T cell responses to AZD1222 COVID-19 vaccine. Germline loops: CDR1 SGHRS, CDR2 YFSETQ. V was cut by 8 bases and J by 3 bases, with 12 bases left in between. This CDR3 spans 13 amino acids. Clones were read by immunoSEQ multiplex PCR, and TCRdb kept only the in-frame ones, dropping some. The table includes about 150,000 clones, about 93% detected once. The study's findings and limits: Across spike, vaccine-associated CD4 TCRs were found, dominant at 160-218 and 743-854. Repertoire sampling occurred only after the peak T cell response.

The sequences come from peripheral blood, collected on day 0 of AZD1222 vaccination. The V gene is TRBV5-1, the J gene TRBJ2-1; D gene uncertain. This sequence was found in an adult in good health. The CDR3 protein is CASRDPNYNEQFF. The CDR3 DNA follows: TGCGCCAGTCGCGACCCCAACTACAATGAGCAGTTCTTC.